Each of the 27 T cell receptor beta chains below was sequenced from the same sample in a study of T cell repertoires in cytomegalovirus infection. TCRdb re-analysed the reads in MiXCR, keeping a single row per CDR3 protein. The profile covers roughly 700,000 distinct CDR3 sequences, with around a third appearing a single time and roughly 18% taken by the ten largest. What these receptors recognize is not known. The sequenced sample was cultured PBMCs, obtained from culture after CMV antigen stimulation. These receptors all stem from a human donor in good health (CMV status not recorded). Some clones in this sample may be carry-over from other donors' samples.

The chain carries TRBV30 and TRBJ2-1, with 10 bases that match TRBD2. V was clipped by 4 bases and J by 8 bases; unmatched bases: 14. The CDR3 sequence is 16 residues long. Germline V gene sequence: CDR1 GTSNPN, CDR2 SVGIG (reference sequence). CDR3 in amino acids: CAWTLAGDATWDEQFF. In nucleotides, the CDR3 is TGTGCCTGGACCCTAGCGGGAGACGCTACTTGGGATGAGCAGTTCTTC.

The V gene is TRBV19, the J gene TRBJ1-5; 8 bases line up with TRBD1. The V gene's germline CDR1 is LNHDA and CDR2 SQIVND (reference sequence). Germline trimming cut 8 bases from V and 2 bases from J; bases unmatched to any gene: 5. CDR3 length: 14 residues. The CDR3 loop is CASGQGSGNQPQHF. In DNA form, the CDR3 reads TGTGCCAGTGGACAGGGATCGGGCAATCAGCCCCAGCATTTT.

CDR3 in DNA: TGTGCCAGCCGAGGACAGGGTAACAATCAGCCCCAGCATTTT. Translated, it gives CASRGQGNNQPQHF. The chain couples TRBV7-9 to TRBJ1-5, with TRBD1 matching over 8 bases. This CDR3 region has 14 residues. The germline V gene has CDR1 SEHNR and CDR2 FQNEAQ (reference sequence). Losses at the gene ends were 8 bases for V and 3 bases for J; bases not matched to a gene: 6.

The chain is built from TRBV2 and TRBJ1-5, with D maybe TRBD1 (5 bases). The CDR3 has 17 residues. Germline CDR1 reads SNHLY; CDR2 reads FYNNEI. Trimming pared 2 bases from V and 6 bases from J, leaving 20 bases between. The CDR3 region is CASSERGQGRLGQPQHF. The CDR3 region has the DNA TGTGCCAGCAGTGAACGCGGGCAGGGTCGATTGGGTCAGCCCCAGCATTTT.

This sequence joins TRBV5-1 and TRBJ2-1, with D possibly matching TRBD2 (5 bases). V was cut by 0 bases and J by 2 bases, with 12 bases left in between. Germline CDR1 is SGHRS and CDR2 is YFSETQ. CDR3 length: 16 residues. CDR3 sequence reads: CASSLALAPAYNEQFF. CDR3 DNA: TGCGCCAGCAGCTTGGCCCTAGCTCCTGCCTACAATGAGCAGTTCTTC.

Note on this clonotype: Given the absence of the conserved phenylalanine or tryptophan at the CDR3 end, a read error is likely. CDR3 nucleotides: TGCAGTGCTAGGGGGAGGACTAGCGTGGCGGGAGATACGCAGTATTTG. This gives the protein CSARGRTSVAGDTQYL. This chain uses TRBV20-1 with TRBJ2-3; 9 positions agree with TRBD2. Per the germline V gene, CDR1 is DFQATT and CDR2 is SNEGSKA (reference sequence). The J segment lost 5 bases and the V segment lost 3 bases, leaving 12 bases of the junction unmatched. The CDR3 is 16 residues long.

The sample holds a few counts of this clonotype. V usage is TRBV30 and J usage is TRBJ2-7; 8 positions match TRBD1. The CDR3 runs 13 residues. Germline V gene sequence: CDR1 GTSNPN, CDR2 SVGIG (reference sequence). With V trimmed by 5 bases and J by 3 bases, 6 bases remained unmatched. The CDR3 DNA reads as TGTGCCTGGGCCAGGGACAGGCTCTACGAGCAGTACTTC. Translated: CAWARDRLYEQYF.

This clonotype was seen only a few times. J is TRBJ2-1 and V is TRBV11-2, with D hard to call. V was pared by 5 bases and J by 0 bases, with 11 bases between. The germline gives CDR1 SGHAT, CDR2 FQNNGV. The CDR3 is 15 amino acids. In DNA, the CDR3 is TGTGCCAGCAGCCCCCTTTTAGGCTCCTACAATGAGCAGTTCTTC. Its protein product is CASSPLLGSYNEQFF.

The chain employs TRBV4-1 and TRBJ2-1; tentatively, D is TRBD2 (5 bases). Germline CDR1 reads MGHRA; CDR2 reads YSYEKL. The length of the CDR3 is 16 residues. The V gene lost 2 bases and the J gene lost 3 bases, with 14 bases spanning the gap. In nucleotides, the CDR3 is TGCGCCAGCAGCCAATCCTACCCGGGGAGCTACAATGAGCAGTTCTTC. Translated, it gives CASSQSYPGSYNEQFF.

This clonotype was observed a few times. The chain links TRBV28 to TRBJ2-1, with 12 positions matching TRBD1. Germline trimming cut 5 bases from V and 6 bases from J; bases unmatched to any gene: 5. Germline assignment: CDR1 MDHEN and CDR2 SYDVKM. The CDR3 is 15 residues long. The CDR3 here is CASSTRGQGANEQFF. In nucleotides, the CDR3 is TGTGCCAGCAGTACTCGGGGACAGGGGGCCAATGAGCAGTTCTTC.

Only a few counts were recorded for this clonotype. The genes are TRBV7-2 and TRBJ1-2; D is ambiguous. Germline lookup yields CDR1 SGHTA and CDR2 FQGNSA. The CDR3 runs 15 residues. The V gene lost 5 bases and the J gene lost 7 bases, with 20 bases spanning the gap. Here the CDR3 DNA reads TGTGCCAGCAGCAAATCCCAGGTTTTGACGGGTGGCTACACCTTC. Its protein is CASSKSQVLTGGYTF.

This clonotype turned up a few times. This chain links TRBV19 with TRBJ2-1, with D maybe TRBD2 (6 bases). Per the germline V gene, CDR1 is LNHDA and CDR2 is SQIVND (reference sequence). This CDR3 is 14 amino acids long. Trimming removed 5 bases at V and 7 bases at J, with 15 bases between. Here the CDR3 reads CASSYRERRNEQFF. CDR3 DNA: TGTGCCAGTAGTTATCGGGAGAGGAGAAATGAGCAGTTCTTC.

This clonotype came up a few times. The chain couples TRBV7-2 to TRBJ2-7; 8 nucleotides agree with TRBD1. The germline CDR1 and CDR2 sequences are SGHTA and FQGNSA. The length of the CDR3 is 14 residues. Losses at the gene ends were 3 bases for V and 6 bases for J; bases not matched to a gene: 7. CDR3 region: CASSFSRGRSEQYF. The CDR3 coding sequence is TGTGCCAGCAGCTTTAGCAGGGGGCGAAGCGAGCAGTACTTC.

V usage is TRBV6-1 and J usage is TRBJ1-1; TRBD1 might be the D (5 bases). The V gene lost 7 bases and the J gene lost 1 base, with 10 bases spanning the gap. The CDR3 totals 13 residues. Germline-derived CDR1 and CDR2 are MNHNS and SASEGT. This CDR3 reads CASKVRANTEAFF. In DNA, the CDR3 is TGTGCCAGCAAGGTCAGGGCGAACACTGAAGCTTTCTTT.

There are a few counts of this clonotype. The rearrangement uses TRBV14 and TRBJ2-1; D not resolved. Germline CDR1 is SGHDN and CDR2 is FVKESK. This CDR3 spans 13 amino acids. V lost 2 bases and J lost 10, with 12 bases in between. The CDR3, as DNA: TGTGCCAGCAGCCAACATGCTGGGTACGAGCAGTTCTTC. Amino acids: CASSQHAGYEQFF.

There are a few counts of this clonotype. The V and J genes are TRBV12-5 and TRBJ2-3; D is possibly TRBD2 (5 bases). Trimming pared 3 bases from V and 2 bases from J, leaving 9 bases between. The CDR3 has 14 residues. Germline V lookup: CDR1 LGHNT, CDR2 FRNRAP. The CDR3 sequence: CASGFGEITDTQYF. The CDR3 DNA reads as TGTGCTAGTGGTTTCGGGGAAATCACAGATACGCAGTATTTT.

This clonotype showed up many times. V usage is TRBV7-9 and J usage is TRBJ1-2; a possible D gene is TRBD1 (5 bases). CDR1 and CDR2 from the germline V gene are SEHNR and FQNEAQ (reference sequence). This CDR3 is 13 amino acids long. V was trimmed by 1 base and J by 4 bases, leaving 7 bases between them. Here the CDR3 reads CASSLGGSYGYTF. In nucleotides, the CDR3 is TGTGCCAGCAGCTTAGGGGGCAGCTATGGCTACACCTTC.

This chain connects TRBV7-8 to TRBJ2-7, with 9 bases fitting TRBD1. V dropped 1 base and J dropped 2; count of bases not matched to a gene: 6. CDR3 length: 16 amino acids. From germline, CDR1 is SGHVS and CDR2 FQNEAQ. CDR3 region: CASSLEVTGGAYEQYF. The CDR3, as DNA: TGTGCCAGCAGCTTAGAAGTAACAGGGGGCGCCTACGAGCAGTACTTC.

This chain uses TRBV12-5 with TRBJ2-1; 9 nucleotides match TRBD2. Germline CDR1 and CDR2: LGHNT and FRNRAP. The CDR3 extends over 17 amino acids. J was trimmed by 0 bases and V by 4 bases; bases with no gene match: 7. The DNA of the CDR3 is TGTGCTAGTGGTTCCATTAGCGGGAGACCCTCCTACAATGAGCAGTTCTTC. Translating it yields CASGSISGRPSYNEQFF.

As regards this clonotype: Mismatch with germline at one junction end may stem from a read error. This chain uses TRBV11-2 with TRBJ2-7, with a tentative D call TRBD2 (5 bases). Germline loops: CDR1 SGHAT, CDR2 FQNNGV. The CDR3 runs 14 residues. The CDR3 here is CASRRSGGSYEQNF. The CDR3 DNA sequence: TGTGCCAGCAGACGCTCCGGAGGTTCCTACGAGCAGAACTTC.

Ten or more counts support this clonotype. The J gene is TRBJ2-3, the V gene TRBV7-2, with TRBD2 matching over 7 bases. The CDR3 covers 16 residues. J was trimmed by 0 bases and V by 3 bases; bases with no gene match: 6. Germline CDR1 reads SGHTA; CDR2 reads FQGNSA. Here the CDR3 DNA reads TGTGCCAGCAGCTTGCGGGGGACTGTGAGCACAGATACGCAGTATTTT. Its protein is CASSLRGTVSTDTQYF. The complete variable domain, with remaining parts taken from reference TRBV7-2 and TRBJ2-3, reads GAGVSQSPSNKVTEKGKDVELRCDPISGHTALYWYRQSLGQGLEFLIYFQGNSAPDKSGLPSDRFSAERTGGSVSTLTIQRTQQEDSAVYLCASSLRGTVSTDTQYFGPGTRLTVL.

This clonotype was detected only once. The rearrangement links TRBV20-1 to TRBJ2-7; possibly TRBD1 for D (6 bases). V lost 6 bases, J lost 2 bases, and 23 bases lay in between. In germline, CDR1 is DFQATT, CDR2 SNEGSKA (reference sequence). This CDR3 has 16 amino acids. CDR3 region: CSAGPLGRGIAYEQYF. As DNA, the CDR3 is TGCAGTGCGGGGCCCTTGGGTAGGGGGATCGCCTACGAGCAGTACTTC.

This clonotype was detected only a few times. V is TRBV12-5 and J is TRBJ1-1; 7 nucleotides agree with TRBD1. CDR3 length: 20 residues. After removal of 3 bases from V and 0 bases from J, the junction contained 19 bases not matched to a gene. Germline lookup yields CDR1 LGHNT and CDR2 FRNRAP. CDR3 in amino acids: CASGFTSMTGPRTMNTEAFF. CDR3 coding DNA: TGTGCTAGTGGTTTCACCTCTATGACAGGGCCCAGGACGATGAACACTGAAGCTTTCTTT.

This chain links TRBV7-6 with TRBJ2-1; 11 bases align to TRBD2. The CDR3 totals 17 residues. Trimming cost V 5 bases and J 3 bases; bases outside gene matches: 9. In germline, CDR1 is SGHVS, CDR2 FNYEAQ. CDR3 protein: CASSPRVGLADYNEQFF. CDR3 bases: TGTGCCAGCAGCCCCCGAGTGGGACTAGCGGACTACAATGAGCAGTTCTTC.

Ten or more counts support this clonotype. CDR3 protein: CASSLGVSTDTQYF. CDR3 DNA sequence: TGTGCCAGCAGCTTAGGAGTTAGCACAGATACGCAGTATTTT. V is TRBV7-2 and J is TRBJ2-3, with D unclear. CDR1 is SGHTA, CDR2 FQGNSA, per germline. The CDR3 runs to 14 residues. Trimming took off 1 base at V and 0 bases at J, with 5 bases between the two ends.

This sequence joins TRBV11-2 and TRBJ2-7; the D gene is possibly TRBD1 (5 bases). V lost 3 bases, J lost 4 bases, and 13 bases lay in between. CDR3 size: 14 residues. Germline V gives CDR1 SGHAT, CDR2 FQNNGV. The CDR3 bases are TGTGCCAGCAGCTTCCAGCAGGGATCATACGAGCAGTACTTC. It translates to CASSFQQGSYEQYF. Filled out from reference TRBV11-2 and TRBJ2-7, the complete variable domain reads EAGVAQSPRYKIIEKRQSVAFWCNPISGHATLYWYQQILGQGPKLLIQFQNNGVVDDSQLPKDRFSAERLKGVDSTLKIQPAKLEDSAVYLCASSFQQGSYEQYFGPGTRLTVT.

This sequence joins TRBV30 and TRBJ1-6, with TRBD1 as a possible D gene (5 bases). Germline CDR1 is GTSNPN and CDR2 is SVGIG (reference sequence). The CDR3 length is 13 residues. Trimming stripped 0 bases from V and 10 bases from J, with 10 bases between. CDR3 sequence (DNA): TGTGCCTGGAGTGTCCAGGGTCGATCACCCCTCCACTTT. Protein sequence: CAWSVQGRSPLHF. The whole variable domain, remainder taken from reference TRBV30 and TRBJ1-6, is SQTIHQWPATLVQPVGSPLSLECTVEGTSNPNLYWYRQAAGRGLQLLFYSVGIGQISSEVPQNLSASRPQDRQFILSSKKLLLSDSGFYLCAWSVQGRSPLHFGNGTRLTVT.